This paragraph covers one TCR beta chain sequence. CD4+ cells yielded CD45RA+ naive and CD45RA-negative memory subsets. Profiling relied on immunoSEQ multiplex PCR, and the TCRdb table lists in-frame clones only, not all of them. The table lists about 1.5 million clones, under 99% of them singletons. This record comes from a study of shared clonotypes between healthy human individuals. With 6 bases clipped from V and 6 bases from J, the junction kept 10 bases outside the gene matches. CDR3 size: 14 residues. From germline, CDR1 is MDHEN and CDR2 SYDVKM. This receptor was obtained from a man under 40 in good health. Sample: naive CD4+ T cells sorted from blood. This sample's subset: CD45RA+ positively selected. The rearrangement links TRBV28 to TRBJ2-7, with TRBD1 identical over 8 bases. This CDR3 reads CASRTGALFIEQYF. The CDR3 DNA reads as TGTGCCAGCAGGACAGGGGCCCTTTTTATCGAGCAGTACTTC. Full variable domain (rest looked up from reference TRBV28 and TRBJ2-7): DVKVTQSSRYLVKRTGEKVFLECVQDMDHENMFWYRQDPGLGLRLIYFSYDVKMKEKGDIPEGYSVSREKKERFSLILESASTNQTSMYLCASRTGALFIEQYFGPGTRLTVT.